The 27 T cell receptor beta chains listed next were all sequenced from one sample in a study of shared clonotypes between healthy human individuals (dated by TCRdb to the early 2020s). CD8 naive samples were CD45RO-negative cells positively selected for CCR7, giving a CD45RA+CCR7+ population that excluded TemRA cells. Library preparation used the immunoSEQ multiplex PCR assay. TCRdb took over this immuneACCESS table, retaining in-frame rearrangements with V and J assigned. Such tables are incomplete; in checked studies, under half of the missing clones stem from an unresolved V gene, and the remainder is unexplained. Present in this sample are fewer than 1 million clones, 90% to 98% of which were seen just once. The ten largest clones represent around 0.21% of the sample. Specimen: naive CD8+ T cells sorted from blood. Per the publication, the cell subset or site label means: CD45RA+CCR7+. Receptors originate from a man younger than 45 in good health.

The V and J genes are TRBV29-1 and TRBJ2-3; D not certain. Per germline, CDR1 SQVTM and CDR2 ANQGSEA. Trimming stripped 7 bases from V and 7 bases from J, with 18 bases between. The CDR3 is made up of 13 amino acids. Written as DNA, the CDR3 is TGCAGCGCTCGGTGGCGGACCTCAAATACGCAGTATTTT. It yields the protein CSARWRTSNTQYF.

This chain connects TRBV5-4 to TRBJ2-3; 8 bases are a match to TRBD2. Losses at the gene ends were 3 bases for V and 4 bases for J; bases not matched to a gene: 7. Per the germline V gene, CDR1 is SGHNT and CDR2 is YYREEE (reference sequence). This CDR3 comprises 15 residues. CDR3: CASSSGTSRSDTQYF. In nucleotides, the CDR3 is TGTGCCAGCAGCTCCGGGACTAGTAGGTCAGATACGCAGTATTTT.

The chain employs TRBV27 and TRBJ1-1, with D unclear. V was cut by 2 bases and J by 0 bases, with 13 bases left in between. Germline CDR1 and CDR2: MNHEY and SMNVEV (reference sequence). This CDR3 is 16 amino acids long. The CDR3 nucleotides are TGTGCCAGCAGTTTACGGGGTCGGAGTTTGAACACTGAAGCTTTCTTT. Residues: CASSLRGRSLNTEAFF.

This clone was observed once. This sample includes further DNA sequences coding for the same CDR3. The V gene is TRBV7-9, the J gene TRBJ2-3, with D uncertain. The germline gives CDR1 SEHNR, CDR2 FQNEAQ (reference sequence). Trimming pared 1 base from V and 2 bases from J, leaving 7 bases between. This CDR3 is built from 14 residues. CDR3 amino acids: CASSLEGLTDTQYF. DNA for the CDR3: TGTGCCAGCAGCTTAGAAGGGCTCACAGATACGCAGTATTTT.

The V gene is TRBV9, the J gene TRBJ1-2, with TRBD1 identical over 8 bases. The CDR3 has 13 amino acids. V trimming: 4 bases; J trimming: 3 bases; junction bases outside the gene matches: 2. The germline V gene has CDR1 SGDLS and CDR2 YYNGEE. The CDR3 nucleotides are TGTGCCAGCAGCCAGACAGGGGACTATGGCTACACCTTC. The encoded protein is CASSQTGDYGYTF. Looking up the rest from reference TRBV9 and TRBJ1-2 gives the full variable domain: DSGVTQTPKHLITATGQRVTLRCSPRSGDLSVYWYQQSLDQGLQFLIQYYNGEERAKGNILERFSAQQFPDLHSELNLSSLELGDSALYFCASSQTGDYGYTFGSGTRLTVV.

V usage is TRBV28 and J usage is TRBJ2-1; TRBD2 agrees at 10 bases. Trimming took 2 bases from V and 0 from J; bases not matched to a gene: 13. CDR3 length: 20 residues. Per germline, CDR1 MDHEN and CDR2 SYDVKM. The CDR3 DNA reads TGTGCCAGCAGTTTAGCCGAATATGAGACTAGCGGGCCCTCCTACAATGAGCAGTTCTTC. It translates to CASSLAEYETSGPSYNEQFF.

This clone came up once. The rearrangement uses TRBV27 and TRBJ2-7, with TRBD1 matching 8 bases. Per germline, CDR1 MNHEY and CDR2 SMNVEV (reference sequence). V lost 2 bases, J lost 5 bases, and 2 bases stayed unmatched. This CDR3 has 13 amino acids. Here the CDR3 reads CASSLGQGDEQYF. CDR3 DNA: TGTGCCAGCAGTTTAGGACAGGGCGACGAGCAGTACTTC.

The V and J genes are TRBV29-1 and TRBJ2-1; TRBD2 might be the D (5 bases). Germline-derived CDR1 and CDR2 are SQVTM and ANQGSEA. This CDR3 is 12 amino acids long. V was cut by 6 bases and J by 7 bases, with 13 bases left in between. As DNA, the CDR3 is TGCAGCGTCCAACGGACTGATAATGAGCAGTTCTTC. It yields the protein CSVQRTDNEQFF.

This sequence joins TRBV9 and TRBJ1-2; 9 bases agree with TRBD1. Germline CDR1 is SGDLS and CDR2 is YYNGEE. With 1 base clipped from V and 7 bases from J, the junction kept 2 bases outside the gene matches. The CDR3 spans 13 residues. CDR3 sequence: CASSVPTGGGYTF. CDR3 sequence (DNA): TGTGCCAGCAGCGTACCGACAGGGGGTGGCTACACCTTC.

The gene calls are TRBV7-9 and TRBJ1-4, with a weak D call TRBD1 (5 bases). This CDR3 contains 15 residues. Germline lookup yields CDR1 SEHNR and CDR2 FQNEAQ (reference sequence). Trimming took off 0 bases at V and 7 bases at J, with 12 bases between the two ends. The CDR3 bases are TGTGCCAGCAGCTTAGCGACAGATGGAGGTGAAAAACTGTTTTTT. Its translation: CASSLATDGGEKLFF.

The chain employs TRBV6-5 and TRBJ2-1; no clear D. This CDR3 contains 14 residues. The germline V and J ends were trimmed by 2 bases and 3 bases, with 8 bases remaining between them. Germline V lookup: CDR1 MNHEY, CDR2 SVGAGI. The CDR3 DNA reads TGTGCCAGCAGTTACAGATCACGCTACAATGAGCAGTTCTTC. Translation gives CASSYRSRYNEQFF.

V is TRBV9 and J is TRBJ2-2; 11 bases fit TRBD2. From germline, CDR1 is SGDLS and CDR2 YYNGEE. V gave up 3 bases and J gave up 7 bases; unmatched junction bases: 5. The CDR3 covers 15 residues. The CDR3 region has the DNA TGTGCCAGCAGCGCACTAGCGGGAGCCGTCGGGGAGCTGTTTTTT. It translates to CASSALAGAVGELFF.

The chain carries TRBV10-3 and TRBJ2-7; 14 nucleotides agree with TRBD2. The germline V gene encodes CDR1 ENHRY and CDR2 SYGVKD. This CDR3 has 17 amino acids. V gave up 2 bases and J gave up 5 bases; unmatched junction bases: 8. DNA of the CDR3: TGTGCCATCAGTGAGAAAGGGACTAGCGGGAGATTAGACGAGCAGTACTTC. Residues: CAISEKGTSGRLDEQYF.

This chain uses TRBV9 with TRBJ1-4; D may be TRBD1 (6 bases). This CDR3 is built from 17 residues. Trimming pared 0 bases from V and 7 bases from J, leaving 19 bases between. CDR1 is SGDLS, CDR2 YYNGEE, per germline. CDR3 residues: CASSVGSELGGTEKLFF. CDR3 sequence (DNA): TGTGCCAGCAGCGTAGGATCCGAGTTGGGGGGCACTGAAAAACTGTTTTTT.

The genes are TRBV25-1 and TRBJ2-7, with D perhaps TRBD1 (6 bases). The germline gives CDR1 MGHDK, CDR2 SYGVNS. The germline V and J ends were trimmed by 6 bases and 6 bases, with 12 bases remaining between them. The CDR3 loop spans 12 amino acids. The chain's CDR3 is CASSGQFPEQYF. The CDR3 bases are TGTGCCAGCAGCGGACAGTTTCCCGAGCAGTACTTC.

The chain has TRBV7-2 and TRBJ1-1; no clear D gene. This CDR3 region has 14 residues. Germline CDR1 reads SGHTA; CDR2 reads FQGNSA. The V gene lost 2 bases and the J gene lost 4 bases, with 11 bases spanning the gap. CDR3 in amino acids: CASSLYRGTTEAFF. DNA for the CDR3: TGTGCCAGCAGCTTATACCGGGGAACCACTGAAGCTTTCTTT.

Only one count was recorded for this clone. The chain recombines TRBV11-2 with TRBJ2-7; D may be TRBD1 or TRBD2 (5 bases each). Germline CDR1 reads SGHAT; CDR2 reads FQNNGV. The CDR3 is made up of 16 amino acids. Trimming took 4 bases from V and 3 from J, leaving 19 bases between them. The CDR3 protein is CASSSGRHGGNYEQYF. DNA of the CDR3: TGTGCCAGCAGCTCCGGACGGCATGGGGGTAACTACGAGCAGTACTTC.

CDR3 DNA sequence: TGCGCCAGCAGCTTGGATGAGGGACACAACTACTACTTTTACGAGCAGTACTTC. Its translation: CASSLDEGHNYYFYEQYF. The rearrangement joins TRBV5-1 to TRBJ2-7; weak D call: TRBD1 (6 bases). Germline loops: CDR1 SGHRS, CDR2 YFSETQ. V lost 0 bases and J lost 4, with 23 bases in between. This CDR3 is 18 amino acids long.

This chain links TRBV7-2 with TRBJ2-7; D is unclear. This CDR3 has 15 amino acids. Trimming removed 3 bases from V and 4 bases from J, with 16 bases in between. CDR1 is SGHTA, CDR2 FQGNSA, per germline. The CDR3 spells CASSFWGKFDYEQYF. The CDR3 nucleotides read TGTGCCAGCAGCTTCTGGGGAAAATTCGATTACGAGCAGTACTTC.

V and J are TRBV11-2 and TRBJ1-2; the D gene is possibly TRBD1 (5 bases). Trimming shortened V by 8 bases and J by 7 bases, and 11 bases separated the two germline ends. The CDR3 loop spans 11 amino acids. CDR1 is SGHAT and CDR2 is FQNNGV in the germline V gene. This CDR3 reads CASAGGIGYTF. The CDR3 region has the DNA TGTGCCAGCGCTGGGGGTATTGGCTACACCTTC.

The V gene is TRBV5-1, the J gene TRBJ2-7; 7 bases line up with TRBD2. Unmatched junction bases numbered 6, after V lost 0 bases and J lost 3 bases. Germline V gene lookup returns CDR1 SGHRS and CDR2 YFSETQ. The CDR3 contains 15 residues. The CDR3 DNA reads as TGCGCCAGCAGCTTGGATCCAGCGGGATTCTACGAGCAGTACTTC. Amino acid sequence: CASSLDPAGFYEQYF. The variable domain in full, with the rest retrieved from reference TRBV5-1 and TRBJ2-7, is KAGVTQTPRYLIKTRGQQVTLSCSPISGHRSVSWYQQTPGQGLQFLFEYFSETQRNKGNFPGRFSGRQFSNSRSEMNVSTLELGDSALYLCASSLDPAGFYEQYFGPGTRLTVT.

This chain links TRBV6-6 with TRBJ2-3, with 12 bases identical to TRBD2. Germline lookup yields CDR1 MNHNY and CDR2 SVGAGI (reference sequence). The trim removed 6 bases at V and 1 base at J, leaving 5 bases unmatched. CDR3 length: 16 amino acids. The CDR3 reads CASRLGLAGRTDTQYF. The CDR3 DNA reads TGTGCCAGCAGACTCGGACTAGCGGGACGCACAGATACGCAGTATTTT.

This chain joins TRBV5-4 and TRBJ2-7, with D maybe TRBD2 (5 bases). The CDR3 spans 15 residues. The germline gives CDR1 SGHNT, CDR2 YYREEE (reference sequence). Between the trimmed V and J ends, which lost 4 bases and 0 bases, there was a span of 14 bases. The CDR3, as DNA: TGTGCCAGCAGCGATGAACCCGGGATCTCCTACGAGCAGTACTTC. As protein: CASSDEPGISYEQYF.

The DNA of the CDR3 is TGTGCCAGCAGCTTTCCTGAGCGGGGCACCGGGGAGCTGTTTTTT. Translation: CASSFPERGTGELFF. The chain uses TRBV7-9 and TRBJ2-2, with TRBD2 matching over 7 bases. The CDR3 totals 15 residues. V dropped 3 bases and J dropped 4; count of bases not matched to a gene: 5. Germline V gives CDR1 SEHNR, CDR2 FQNEAQ (reference sequence).

The chain has TRBV5-1 and TRBJ2-2; tentative D call: TRBD2 (9 bases). The germline CDR1 and CDR2 sequences are SGHRS and YFSETQ. The V and J ends lost 4 bases and 2 bases respectively, with 30 bases between them. The CDR3 contains 21 residues. As DNA, the CDR3 is TGCGCCAGCAGCGCCCAGGGGGCTAGCGGGACGCAGTACTTAAACACCGGGGAGCTGTTTTTT. It yields the protein CASSAQGASGTQYLNTGELFF.

This chain connects TRBV2 to TRBJ2-2, with D maybe TRBD2 (6 bases). V was clipped by 7 bases and J by 2 bases, with 11 bases between them. The CDR3 covers 14 residues. Per the germline V gene, CDR1 is SNHLY and CDR2 is FYNNEI. The CDR3 nucleotides are TGTGCCAGCATTCCAGCGGGTAACACCGGGGAGCTGTTTTTT. Residues: CASIPAGNTGELFF.

This chain links TRBV11-2 with TRBJ2-7, with D maybe TRBD1 (6 bases). The CDR3 is 16 amino acids. V was clipped by 0 bases and J by 3 bases, with 15 bases between them. Per the germline V gene, CDR1 is SGHAT and CDR2 is FQNNGV. CDR3 protein: CASSLDPSQQGYEQYF. In DNA, the CDR3 is TGTGCCAGCAGCTTAGACCCCTCCCAACAGGGCTACGAGCAGTACTTC.